This TCR beta chain originates from a study of beta chain features in type 1 diabetes. Turning to this clone: Its antigen remains unidentified.

Markers CD45RO/CCR7/CD25/CD127/CD95/CD27 served to sort CD4+ naive, central memory, regulatory and stem cell-like memory cells. TCRB transcripts that were expressed got sequenced, as all of the isolated RNA had been reverse transcribed. Produced via immunoSEQ multiplex PCR; TCRdb's table is partial and in-frame only. The sample has 600,000 to 700,000 clones; 9.5% to 15% are singletons. Study-level findings and limits: PCR, the amplification step, might favor shorter templates, equally in patients and controls. Naive, central memory and regulatory TCRB repertoires appeared more similar among patients than healthy donors. People with Type 1 diabetes carried modestly yet significantly shorter TCRB CDR3s in all four CD4+ subsets. Still unanswered here is whether HLA type influences TCRB rearrangement.

Germline CDR1 and CDR2: MGHDK and SYGVNS. The CDR3 runs 15 residues. Trimming pared 8 bases from V and 5 bases from J, leaving 20 bases between. The TCR originated in a man aged 25 to 40 with type 1 diabetes. Sequencing used naive CD4+ T cells from blood. This chain connects TRBV25-1 to TRBJ2-3, with D possibly matching TRBD1 (6 bases). CDR3 amino acids: CASLASAGVGDTQYF. CDR3 DNA: TGTGCCAGCCTAGCCTCAGCAGGGGTTGGAGATACGCAGTATTTT.